This TCR beta chain came from a study of identical twins. Whole-study findings and limits: Out-of-frame alpha sequences common to twins were enriched for low generation probability.

With no exceptions, donors were healthy Caucasians. Germline CDR1 SEHNR, CDR2 FQNEAQ (reference sequence). CDR3 length equals 15 residues. V was cut by 4 bases and J by 5 bases, with 17 bases left in between. The sample holds a few counts of this clonotype. What it recognizes is unknown. A universal primer site was added by template switching, and unique molecular identifiers were carried by the cDNA. Via MiXCR, TCRdb re-called the 5' RACE reads, giving one row per CDR3 protein. The data contain 400,000 to 500,000 distinct CDR3 sequences, about 18% of them singletons. Sequences were obtained from naive T cells sorted from blood. V usage is TRBV7-9 and J usage is TRBJ1-1; D not resolved. The sequence was obtained from a man aged 45-65 years in good health. In DNA form, the CDR3 reads TGTGCCAGCAGCTCCGGACCCTGGAAAGGTACTGAAGCTTTCTTT. As protein: CASSSGPWKGTEAFF.